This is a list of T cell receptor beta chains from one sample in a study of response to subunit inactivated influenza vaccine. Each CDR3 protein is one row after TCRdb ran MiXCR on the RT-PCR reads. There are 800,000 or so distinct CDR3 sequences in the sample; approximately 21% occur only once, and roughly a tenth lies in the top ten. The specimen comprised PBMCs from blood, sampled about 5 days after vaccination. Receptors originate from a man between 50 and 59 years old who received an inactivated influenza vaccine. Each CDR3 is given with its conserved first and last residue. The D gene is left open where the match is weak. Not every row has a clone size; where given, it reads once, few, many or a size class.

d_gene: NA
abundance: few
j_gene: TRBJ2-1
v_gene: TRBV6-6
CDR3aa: CASSLPLGNEQFF
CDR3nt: TGTGCCAGCAGTTTGCCTTTAGGGAATGAGCAGTTCTTC

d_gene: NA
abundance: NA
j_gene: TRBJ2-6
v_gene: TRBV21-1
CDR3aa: CASSKGGSCTGANVLTF
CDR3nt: TGTGCCAGCAGCAAAGGCGGGAGCTGTACTGGGGCCAACGTCCTGACTTTC

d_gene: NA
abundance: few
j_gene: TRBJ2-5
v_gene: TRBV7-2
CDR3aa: CASSLRSRVQETQYF
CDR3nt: TGTGCCAGCAGCTTACGCTCGAGGGTCCAAGAGACCCAGTACTTC

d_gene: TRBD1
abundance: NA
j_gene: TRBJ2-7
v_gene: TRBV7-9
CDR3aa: CASSWRETGTGINEQYF
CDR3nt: TGTGCCAGCAGCTGGAGAGAAACCGGGACAGGGATTAACGAGCAGTACTTC

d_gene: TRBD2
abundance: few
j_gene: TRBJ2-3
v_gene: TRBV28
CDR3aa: CASSLPLVAGSTDTQYF
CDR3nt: TGTGCCAGCAGTTTACCGCTGGTAGCGGGGAGCACAGATACGCAGTATTTT

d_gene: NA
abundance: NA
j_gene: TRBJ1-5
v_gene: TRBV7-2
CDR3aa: CASSRGGNRNQPQHF
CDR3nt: TGTGCCAGCAGCCGGGGGGGAAATAGAAATCAGCCCCAGCATTTT

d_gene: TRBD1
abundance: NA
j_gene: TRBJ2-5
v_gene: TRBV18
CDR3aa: CASSNTADRGETQYF
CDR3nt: TGTGCCAGCTCAAACACGGCGGACAGGGGAGAGACCCAGTACTTC

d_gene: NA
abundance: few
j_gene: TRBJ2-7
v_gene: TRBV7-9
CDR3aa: CASSLGQGNHEQYF
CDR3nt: TGTGCCAGCAGCTTAGGGCAGGGGAACCACGAGCAGTACTTC

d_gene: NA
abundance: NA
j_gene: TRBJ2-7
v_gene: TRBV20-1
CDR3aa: CSASVGAASYEQYF
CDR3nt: TGCAGTGCTAGTGTTGGGGCAGCCTCCTACGAGCAGTACTTC

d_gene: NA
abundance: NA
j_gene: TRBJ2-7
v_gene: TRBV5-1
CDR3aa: CASSLDIGQTSYEQYF
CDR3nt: TGCGCCAGCAGCTTGGATATTGGACAGACCTCCTACGAGCAGTACTTC

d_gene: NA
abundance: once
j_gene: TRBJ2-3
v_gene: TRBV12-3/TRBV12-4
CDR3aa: CASSQTVDTQYF
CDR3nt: TGTGCCAGCAGCCAGACTGTTGATACGCAGTATTTT

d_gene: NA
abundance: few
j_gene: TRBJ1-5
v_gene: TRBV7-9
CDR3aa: CASSPGFHQPQHF
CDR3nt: TGTGCCAGCAGCCCCGGCTTCCATCAGCCCCAGCATTTT

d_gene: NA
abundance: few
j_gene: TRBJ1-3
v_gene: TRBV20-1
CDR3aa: CSARDGDSGNTIYF
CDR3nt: TGCAGTGCTAGGGACGGGGACTCTGGAAACACCATATATTTT

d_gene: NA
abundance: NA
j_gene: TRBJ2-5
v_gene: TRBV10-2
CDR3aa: CASSGLGAEKPSATQYF
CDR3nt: TGCGCCAGCAGTGGTCTTGGAGCGGAAAAACCAAGTGCGACCCAGTACTTC

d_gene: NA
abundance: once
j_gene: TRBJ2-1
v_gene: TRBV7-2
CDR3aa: CASSFRGILKAYNEQFF
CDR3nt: TGTGCCAGCAGCTTTCGTGGAATCCTCAAGGCCTACAATGAGCAGTTCTTC

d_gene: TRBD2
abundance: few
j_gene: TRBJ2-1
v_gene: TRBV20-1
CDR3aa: CSARGLADYNEQFF
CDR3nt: TGCAGTGCCCGGGGACTAGCGGACTACAATGAGCAGTTCTTC

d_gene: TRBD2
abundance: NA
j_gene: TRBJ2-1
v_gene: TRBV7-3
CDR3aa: CASSFGGVNEQFF
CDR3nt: TGTGCCAGCAGCTTCGGGGGGGTCAATGAGCAGTTCTTC

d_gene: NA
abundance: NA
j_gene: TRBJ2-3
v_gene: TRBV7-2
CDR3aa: CASSLGLVTRGSTQYF
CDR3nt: TGTGCCAGCAGCTTAGGCTTGGTTACGAGGGGCAGTACGCAGTATTTT

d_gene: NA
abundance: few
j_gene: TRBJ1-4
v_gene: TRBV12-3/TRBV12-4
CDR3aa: CASSGRGEKLFF
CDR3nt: TGTGCCAGCAGTGGAAGGGGTGAAAAACTGTTTTTT

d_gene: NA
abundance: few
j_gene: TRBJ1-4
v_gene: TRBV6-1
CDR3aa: CASTNRGTFEKLFF
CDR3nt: TGTGCCAGCACCAATCGAGGGACTTTTGAAAAACTGTTTTTT

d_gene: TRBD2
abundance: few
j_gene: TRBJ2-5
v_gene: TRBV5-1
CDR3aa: CASRPPGTSLETQYF
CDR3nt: TGCGCCAGCCGCCCCCCCGGGACTAGCCTAGAGACCCAGTACTTC

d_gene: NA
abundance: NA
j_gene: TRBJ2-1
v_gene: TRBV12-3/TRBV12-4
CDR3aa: CASKMARSYNEQFF
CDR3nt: TGTGCCAGCAAAATGGCTCGCTCCTACAATGAGCAGTTCTTC

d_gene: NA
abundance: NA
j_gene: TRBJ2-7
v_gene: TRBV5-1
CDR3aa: CASSLVSYGNEQYF
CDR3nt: TGCGCCAGCAGCTTGGTATCTTACGGGAACGAGCAGTACTTC

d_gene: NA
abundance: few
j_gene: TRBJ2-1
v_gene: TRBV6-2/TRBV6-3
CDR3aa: CASTSGVGYNEQFF
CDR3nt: TGTGCCAGCACCTCCGGGGTAGGGTACAATGAGCAGTTCTTC

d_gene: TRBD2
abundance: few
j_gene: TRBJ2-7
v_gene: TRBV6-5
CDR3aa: CASSYSGTTSYEQYF
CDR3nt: TGTGCCAGCAGTTACTCCGGGACTACTTCCTACGAGCAGTACTTC

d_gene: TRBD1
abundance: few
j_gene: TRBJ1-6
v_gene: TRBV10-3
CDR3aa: CAIGQGSNSPLHF
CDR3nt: TGTGCCATCGGACAGGGCTCTAATTCACCCCTCCACTTT